This T cell receptor (beta chain) was sequenced during a study of shared clonotypes between healthy human individuals. The study's findings and limits: Some naive CD4 clonotypes, about 5%, turned up in common across a few donors. Owing to a small donor count, the genetic and exposure-history diversity represented was limited. Naive subsets generally exceeded memory subsets in estimated richness.

CD45RO-negative cells were positively selected for CCR7, leaving out terminally differentiated effector memory CD45RA+ cells. At deep level, the assay was performed. This table comes from immunoSEQ multiplex PCR, and its TCRdb copy is limited to in-frame clones, with some not included. Of 550,000 to 650,000 clones in the sample, approximately 96% are singletons; the top ten hold less than 0.13%. Of note for this clone: Its antigen is currently unknown.

Sequencing was carried out using naive CD8+ T cells sorted from blood. The source is a woman younger than 45 in good health.

CDR3 bases: TGCAGCGTGAGGGGCGGGGACACCCGCGAGCAGTACTTC. Translating gives CSVRGGDTREQYF. The chain is built from TRBV29-1 and TRBJ2-7, with D perhaps TRBD1 or TRBD2 (6 bases each). CDR3 length: 13 amino acids. V was shortened by 6 bases and J by 6 bases, with 18 bases between the two germline ends. Germline V gives CDR1 SQVTM, CDR2 ANQGSEA.